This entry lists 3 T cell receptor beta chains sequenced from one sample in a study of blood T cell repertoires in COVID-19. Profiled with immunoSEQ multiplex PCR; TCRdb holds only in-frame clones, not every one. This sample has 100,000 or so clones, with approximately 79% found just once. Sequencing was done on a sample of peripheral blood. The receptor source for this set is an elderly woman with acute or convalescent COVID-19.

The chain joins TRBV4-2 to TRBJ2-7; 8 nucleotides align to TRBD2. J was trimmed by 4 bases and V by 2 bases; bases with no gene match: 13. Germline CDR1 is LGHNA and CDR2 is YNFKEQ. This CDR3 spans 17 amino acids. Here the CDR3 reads CASSQNLWSGGLYEQYF. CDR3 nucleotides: TGTGCCAGCAGCCAAAACCTGTGGAGCGGGGGCTTATACGAGCAGTACTTC.

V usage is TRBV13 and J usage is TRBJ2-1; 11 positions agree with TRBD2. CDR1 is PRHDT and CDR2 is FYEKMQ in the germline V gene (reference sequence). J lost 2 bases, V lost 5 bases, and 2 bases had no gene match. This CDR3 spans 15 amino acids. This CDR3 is CASSPSGGTYNEQFF. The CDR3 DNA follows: TGTGCCAGCAGCCCTAGCGGGGGGACCTACAATGAGCAGTTCTTC.

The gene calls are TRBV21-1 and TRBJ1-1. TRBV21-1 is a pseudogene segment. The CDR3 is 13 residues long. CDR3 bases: TGTGCCAGCAGCAAAGATGGGGAGACTGAAGCTTTCTTT. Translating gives CASSKDGETEAFF.